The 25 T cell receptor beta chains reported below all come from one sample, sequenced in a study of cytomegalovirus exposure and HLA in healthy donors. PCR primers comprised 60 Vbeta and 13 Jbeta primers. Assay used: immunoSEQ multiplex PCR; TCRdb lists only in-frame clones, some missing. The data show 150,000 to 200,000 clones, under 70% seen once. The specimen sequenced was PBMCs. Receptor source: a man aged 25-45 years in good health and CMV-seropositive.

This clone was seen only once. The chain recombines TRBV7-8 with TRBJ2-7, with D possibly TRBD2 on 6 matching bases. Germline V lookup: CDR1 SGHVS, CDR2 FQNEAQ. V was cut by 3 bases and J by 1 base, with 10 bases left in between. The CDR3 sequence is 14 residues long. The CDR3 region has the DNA TGTGCCAGCAGCTTCCGTGGGGGGTCCTACGAGCAGTACTTC. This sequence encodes CASSFRGGSYEQYF. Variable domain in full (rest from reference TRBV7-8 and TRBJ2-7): GAGVSQSPRYKVAKRGQDVALRCDPISGHVSLFWYQQALGQGPEFLTYFQNEAQLDKSGLPSDRFFAERPEGSVSTLKIQRTQQEDSAVYLCASSFRGGSYEQYFGPGTRLTVT.

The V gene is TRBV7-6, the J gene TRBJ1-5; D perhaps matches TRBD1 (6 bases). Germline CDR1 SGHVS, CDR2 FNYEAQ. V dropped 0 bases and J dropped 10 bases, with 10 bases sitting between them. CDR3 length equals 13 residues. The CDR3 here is CASSLAAGEPQHF. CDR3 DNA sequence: TGTGCCAGCAGCTTAGCGGCAGGGGAACCCCAGCATTTT.

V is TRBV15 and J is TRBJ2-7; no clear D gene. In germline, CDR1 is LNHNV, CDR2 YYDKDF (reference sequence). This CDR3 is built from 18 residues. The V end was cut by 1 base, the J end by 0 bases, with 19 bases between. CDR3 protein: CATSRAWVGGSSSYEQYF. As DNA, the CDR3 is TGTGCCACCAGCAGAGCCTGGGTCGGCGGCTCAAGCTCCTACGAGCAGTACTTC. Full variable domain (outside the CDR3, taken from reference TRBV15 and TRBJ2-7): DAMVIQNPRYQVTQFGKPVTLSCSQTLNHNVMYWYQQKSSQAPKLLFHYYDKDFNNEADTPDNFQSRRPNTSFCFLDIRSPGLGDTAMYLCATSRAWVGGSSSYEQYFGPGTRLTVT.

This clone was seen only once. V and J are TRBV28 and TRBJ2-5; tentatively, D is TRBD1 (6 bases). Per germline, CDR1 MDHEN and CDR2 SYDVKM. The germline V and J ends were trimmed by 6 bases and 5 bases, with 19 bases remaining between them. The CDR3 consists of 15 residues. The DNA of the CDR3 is TGTGCCAGCAGCCCCGGGACATCAAACGTGGAGACCCAGTACTTC. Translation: CASSPGTSNVETQYF.

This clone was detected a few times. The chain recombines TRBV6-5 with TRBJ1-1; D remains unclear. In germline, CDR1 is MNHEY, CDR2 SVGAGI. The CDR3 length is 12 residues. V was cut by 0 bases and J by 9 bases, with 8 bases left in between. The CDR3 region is CASSYSGVKAFF. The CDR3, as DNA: TGTGCCAGCAGTTACTCAGGAGTAAAAGCTTTCTTT.

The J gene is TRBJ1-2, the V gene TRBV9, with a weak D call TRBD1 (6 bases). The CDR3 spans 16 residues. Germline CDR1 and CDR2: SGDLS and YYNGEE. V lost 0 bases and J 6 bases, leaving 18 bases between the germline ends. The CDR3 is CASSVAGTQRDHGYTF. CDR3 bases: TGTGCCAGCAGCGTAGCAGGGACACAAAGGGATCATGGCTACACCTTC.

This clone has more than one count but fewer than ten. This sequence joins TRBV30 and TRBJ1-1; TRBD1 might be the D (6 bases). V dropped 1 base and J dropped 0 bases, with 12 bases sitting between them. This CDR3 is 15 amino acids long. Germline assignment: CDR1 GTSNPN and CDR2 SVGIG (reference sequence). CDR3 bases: TGTGCCTGGAGTGAAATGGGACACCTGAACACTGAAGCTTTCTTT. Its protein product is CAWSEMGHLNTEAFF.

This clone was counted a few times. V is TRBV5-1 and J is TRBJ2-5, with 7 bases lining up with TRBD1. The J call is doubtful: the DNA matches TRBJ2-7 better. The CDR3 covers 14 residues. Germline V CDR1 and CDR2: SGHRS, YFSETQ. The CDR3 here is CASSLGQVRDEQYF. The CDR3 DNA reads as TGCGCCAGCAGCTTAGGACAGGTACGGGACGAGCAGTACTTC.

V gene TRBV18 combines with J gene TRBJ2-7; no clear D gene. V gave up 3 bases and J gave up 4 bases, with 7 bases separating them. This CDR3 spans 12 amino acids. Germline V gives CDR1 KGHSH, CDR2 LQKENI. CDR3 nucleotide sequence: TGTGCCAGCTCACCGGAGACTTACGAGCAGTACTTC. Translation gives CASSPETYEQYF.

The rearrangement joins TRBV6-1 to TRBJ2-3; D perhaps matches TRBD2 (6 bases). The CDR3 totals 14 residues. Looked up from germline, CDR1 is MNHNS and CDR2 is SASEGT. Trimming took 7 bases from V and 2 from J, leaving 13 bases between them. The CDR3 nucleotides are TGTGCCAGCACCGGAGGGCGCTACACAGATACGCAGTATTTT. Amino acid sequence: CASTGGRYTDTQYF.

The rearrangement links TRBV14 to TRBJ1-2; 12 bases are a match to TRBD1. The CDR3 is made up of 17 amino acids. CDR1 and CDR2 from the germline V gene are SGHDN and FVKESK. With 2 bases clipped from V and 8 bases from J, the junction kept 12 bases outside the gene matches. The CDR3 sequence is CASSQPGQGAWLRGYTF. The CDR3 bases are TGTGCCAGCAGCCAACCGGGACAGGGGGCTTGGCTTCGAGGCTACACCTTC.

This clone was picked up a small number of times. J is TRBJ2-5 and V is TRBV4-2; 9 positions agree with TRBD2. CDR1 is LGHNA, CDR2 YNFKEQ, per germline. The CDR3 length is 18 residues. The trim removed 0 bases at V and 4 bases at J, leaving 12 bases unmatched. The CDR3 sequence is CASSQDAPGTSIGETQYF. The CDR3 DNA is TGTGCCAGCAGCCAAGACGCCCCCGGGACTAGCATCGGAGAGACCCAGTACTTC.

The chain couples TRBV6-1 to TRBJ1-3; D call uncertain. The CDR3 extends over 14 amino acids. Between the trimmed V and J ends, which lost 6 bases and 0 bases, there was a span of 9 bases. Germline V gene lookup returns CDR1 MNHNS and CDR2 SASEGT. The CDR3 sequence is CASREHHSGNTIYF. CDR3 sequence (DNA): TGTGCCAGCAGGGAGCACCACTCTGGAAACACCATATATTTT.

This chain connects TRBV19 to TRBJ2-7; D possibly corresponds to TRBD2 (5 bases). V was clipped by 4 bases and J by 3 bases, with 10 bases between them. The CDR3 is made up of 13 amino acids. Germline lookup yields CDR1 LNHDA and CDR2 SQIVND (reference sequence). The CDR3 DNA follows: TGTGCCAGTAGTAAGCGGCCGAACTACGAGCAGTACTTC. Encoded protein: CASSKRPNYEQYF.

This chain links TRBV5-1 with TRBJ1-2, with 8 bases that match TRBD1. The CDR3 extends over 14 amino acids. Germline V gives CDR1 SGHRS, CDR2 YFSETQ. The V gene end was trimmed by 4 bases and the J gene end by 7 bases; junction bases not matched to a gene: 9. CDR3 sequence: CASSPRRTGSGYTF. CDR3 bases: TGCGCCAGCAGCCCAAGGCGGACAGGGAGTGGCTACACCTTC.

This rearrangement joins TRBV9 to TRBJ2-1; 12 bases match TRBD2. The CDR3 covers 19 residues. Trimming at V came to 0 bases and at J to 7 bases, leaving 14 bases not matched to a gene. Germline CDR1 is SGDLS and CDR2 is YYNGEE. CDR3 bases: TGTGCCAGCAGCGTAGTGGAGGGGCCGACTAGCGGGAGACGGAATGAGCAGTTCTTC. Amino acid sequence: CASSVVEGPTSGRRNEQFF.

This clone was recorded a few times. Here the CDR3 DNA reads TGTGCCAGCAGCAACCTCGGCCGGGGCGAGCAGTACTTC. It specifies CASSNLGRGEQYF. This chain joins TRBV7-9 and TRBJ2-7; D possibly corresponds to TRBD2 (5 bases). CDR3 length: 13 amino acids. With 5 bases removed from V and 6 bases from J, the gap between germline ends came to 14 bases. The germline CDR1 and CDR2 sequences are SEHNR and FQNEAQ (reference sequence).

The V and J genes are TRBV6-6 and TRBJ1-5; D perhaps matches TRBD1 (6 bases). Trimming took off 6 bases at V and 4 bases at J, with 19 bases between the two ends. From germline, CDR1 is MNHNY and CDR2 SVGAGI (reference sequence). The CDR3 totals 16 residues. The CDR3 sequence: CASSRGQHISNQPQHF. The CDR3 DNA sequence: TGTGCCAGCAGCCGTGGACAGCATATCTCGAATCAGCCCCAGCATTTT.

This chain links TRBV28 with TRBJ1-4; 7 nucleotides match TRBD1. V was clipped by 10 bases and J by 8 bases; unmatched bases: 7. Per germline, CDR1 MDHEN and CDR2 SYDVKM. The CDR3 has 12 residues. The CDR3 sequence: CATGTVWEKLFF. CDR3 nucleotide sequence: TGTGCCACCGGGACAGTTTGGGAAAAACTGTTTTTT.

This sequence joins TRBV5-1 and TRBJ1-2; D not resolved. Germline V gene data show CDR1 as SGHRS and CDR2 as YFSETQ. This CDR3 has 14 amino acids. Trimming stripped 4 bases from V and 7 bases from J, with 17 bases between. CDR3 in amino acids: CASSPLDNFGGYTF. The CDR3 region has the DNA TGCGCCAGCAGCCCGCTTGACAACTTTGGTGGCTACACCTTC.

The CDR3 reads CASSSSSYEQYF. In DNA form, the CDR3 reads TGCGCCAGCAGCTCTAGCTCCTACGAGCAGTACTTC. The V and J genes are TRBV5-1 and TRBJ2-7; D gene unclear. The CDR3 length is 12 residues. CDR1 SGHRS and CDR2 YFSETQ come from the germline V gene. Trimming stripped 3 bases from V and 0 bases from J, with 4 bases between. The full variable domain, its missing parts supplied by reference TRBV5-1 and TRBJ2-7, is KAGVTQTPRYLIKTRGQQVTLSCSPISGHRSVSWYQQTPGQGLQFLFEYFSETQRNKGNFPGRFSGRQFSNSRSEMNVSTLELGDSALYLCASSSSSYEQYFGPGTRLTVT.

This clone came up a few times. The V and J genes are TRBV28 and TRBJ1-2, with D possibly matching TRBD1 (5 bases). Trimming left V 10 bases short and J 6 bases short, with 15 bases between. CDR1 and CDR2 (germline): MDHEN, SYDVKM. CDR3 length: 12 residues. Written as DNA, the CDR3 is TGTGCCACCCCGGATGGGGCTCATGGCTACACCTTC. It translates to CATPDGAHGYTF.

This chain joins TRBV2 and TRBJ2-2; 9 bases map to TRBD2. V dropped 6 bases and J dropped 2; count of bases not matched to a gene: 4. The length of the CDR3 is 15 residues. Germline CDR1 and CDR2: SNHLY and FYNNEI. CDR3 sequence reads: CASSSAGGNTGELFF. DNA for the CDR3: TGTGCCAGCAGCTCAGCGGGAGGAAACACCGGGGAGCTGTTTTTT.

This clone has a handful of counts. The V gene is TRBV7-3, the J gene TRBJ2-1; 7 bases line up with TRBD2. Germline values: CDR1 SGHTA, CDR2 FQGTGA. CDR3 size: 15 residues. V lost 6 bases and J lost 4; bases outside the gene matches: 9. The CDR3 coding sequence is TGTGCCAGCAGGTCACAGGCGGGAGAATACAATGAGCAGTTCTTC. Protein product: CASRSQAGEYNEQFF.

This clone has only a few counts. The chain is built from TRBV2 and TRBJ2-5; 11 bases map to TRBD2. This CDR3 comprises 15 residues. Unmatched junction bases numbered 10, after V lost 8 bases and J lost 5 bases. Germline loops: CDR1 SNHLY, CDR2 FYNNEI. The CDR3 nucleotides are TGTGCCAGCGCTACTAGCGGGAGTGGGCTGGAGACCCAGTACTTC. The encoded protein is CASATSGSGLETQYF.